Sequencing of this T cell receptor (beta chain) was carried out in a study of cytomegalovirus exposure and HLA in healthy donors. Study overall: It was reported in a later analysis that the 95 to 150 validation repertoires used the same platform as the approximately 690 first-cohort repertoires. Study observations and caveats: Cytomegalovirus association was listed for about 160 TCR beta chains.

Among the roughly 120 subjects of the validation cohort, separate from the roughly 670-subject first cohort, were the donors. The CDR3 length is 12 residues. Germline V gene sequence: CDR1 SGHTA, CDR2 FQGNSA. The germline V and J ends were trimmed by 5 bases and 5 bases, with 10 bases remaining between them. As for this clone: Its antigen is not identified.

Clones were sequenced by immunoSEQ multiplex PCR, and TCRdb holds only the in-frame ones, with some missing. The sample comprises roughly 130,000 clones, about nine tenths of which are singletons, and 3% to 3.5% rests with the top ten. Material: PBMCs. The sequence was collected from a man aged 30 to 45 in good health and CMV-seronegative. The chain couples TRBV7-2 to TRBJ2-7, with D unresolved. CDR3 sequence reads: CASSPYLDEQYF. CDR3 coding DNA: TGTGCCAGCAGCCCGTACTTGGACGAGCAGTACTTC.